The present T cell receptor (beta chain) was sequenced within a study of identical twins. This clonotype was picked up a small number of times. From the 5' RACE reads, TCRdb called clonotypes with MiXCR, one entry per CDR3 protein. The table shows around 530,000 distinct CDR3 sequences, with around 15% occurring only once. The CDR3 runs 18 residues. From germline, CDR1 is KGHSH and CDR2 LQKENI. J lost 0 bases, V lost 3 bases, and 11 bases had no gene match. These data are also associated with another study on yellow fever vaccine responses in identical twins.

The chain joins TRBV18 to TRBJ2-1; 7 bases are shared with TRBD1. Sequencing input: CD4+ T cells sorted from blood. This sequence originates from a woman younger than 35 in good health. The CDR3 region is CASSPFFRGFSSYNEQFF. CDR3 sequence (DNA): TGTGCCAGCTCACCTTTTTTCAGGGGGTTTAGCTCCTACAATGAGCAGTTCTTC.